What follows are 2 T cell receptor beta chains derived from one specimen sequenced in a study of blood T cells in healthy people across ages. Together with a sample-barcoded 5' primer, a J-beta primer mix was included in a second PCR lasting 7 to 11 cycles. TCRdb recomputed calls from the 5' RACE reads with MiXCR, one row per CDR3 protein. The repertoire holds more than 1,000,000 distinct CDR3 sequences, with almost 25% as singletons. In addition, the sample was reused for a study of T cells of mothers and their children.

Material: blood. The source of these receptors is a girl aged 2-10 years in good health.

This clonotype was counted between two and nine times. The V call is TRBV27, the J call TRBJ2-2; 7 bases align to TRBD1. V shed 6 bases, J shed 0 bases, and the junction held 13 bases outside the gene matches. The CDR3 is made up of 18 amino acids. Germline V gives CDR1 MNHEY, CDR2 SMNVEV (reference sequence). The CDR3, as DNA: TGTGCCAGCAGCGATTTATTTACCGGGACAGCGAACACCGGGGAGCTGTTTTTT. Translated: CASSDLFTGTANTGELFF.

V usage is TRBV7-2 and J usage is TRBJ2-3; 8 bases are shared with TRBD1. The CDR3 spans 15 residues. Germline CDR1 is SGHTA and CDR2 is FQGNSA. Unmatched junction bases numbered 5, after V lost 5 bases and J lost 1 base. The CDR3 nucleotides read TGTGCCAGCAGCCCGGGACAGGTCCGCACAGATACGCAGTATTTT. Protein product: CASSPGQVRTDTQYF.